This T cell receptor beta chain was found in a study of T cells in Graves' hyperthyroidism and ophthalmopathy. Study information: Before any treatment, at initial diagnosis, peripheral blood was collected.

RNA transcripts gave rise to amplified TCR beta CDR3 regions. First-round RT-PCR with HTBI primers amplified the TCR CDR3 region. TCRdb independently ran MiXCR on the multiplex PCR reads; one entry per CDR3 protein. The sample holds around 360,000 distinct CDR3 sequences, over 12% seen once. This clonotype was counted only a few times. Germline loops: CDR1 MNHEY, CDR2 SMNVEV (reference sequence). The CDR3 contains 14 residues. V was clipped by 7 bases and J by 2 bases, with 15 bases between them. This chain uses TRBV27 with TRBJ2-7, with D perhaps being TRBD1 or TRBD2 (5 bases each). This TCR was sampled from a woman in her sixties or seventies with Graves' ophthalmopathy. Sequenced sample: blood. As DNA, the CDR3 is TGTGCCAGCAATCAGCTGGGACGGACCTACGAGCAGTACTTC. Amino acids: CASNQLGRTYEQYF.